This T cell receptor beta chain was found in a study of glioma-infiltrating T cells after dendritic cell vaccination. The wider study: Dendritic cell vaccination trial patients had either newly diagnosed or recurrent glioblastoma. At biweekly intervals, patients got three intradermal dendritic cell vaccine injections. Study-wide points: Only a small number of patients had complete blood and tumor samples.

Clones were sequenced by immunoSEQ multiplex PCR, and TCRdb holds only the in-frame ones, with some missing. Of 65,000 to 90,000 clones in the sample, more than 65% were seen once. This CDR3 is 14 amino acids long. V lost 5 bases to trimming and J lost 5 bases; unmatched junction nucleotides: 4. Germline-derived CDR1 and CDR2 are SGHTA and FQGNSA. Comment on this clone: The antigen is unknown.

Patients had residual fresh-frozen tumor tissue and more than two years of survival data. Sequenced here: blood, sampled before dendritic cell vaccination. The receptor was isolated from a human donor with glioblastoma. The chain joins TRBV7-2 to TRBJ1-3; TRBD1 matches 9 bases. This chain's CDR3 is CASSPTGGRNTIYF. The CDR3 coding sequence is TGTGCCAGCAGCCCAACAGGGGGCCGAAACACCATATATTTT.